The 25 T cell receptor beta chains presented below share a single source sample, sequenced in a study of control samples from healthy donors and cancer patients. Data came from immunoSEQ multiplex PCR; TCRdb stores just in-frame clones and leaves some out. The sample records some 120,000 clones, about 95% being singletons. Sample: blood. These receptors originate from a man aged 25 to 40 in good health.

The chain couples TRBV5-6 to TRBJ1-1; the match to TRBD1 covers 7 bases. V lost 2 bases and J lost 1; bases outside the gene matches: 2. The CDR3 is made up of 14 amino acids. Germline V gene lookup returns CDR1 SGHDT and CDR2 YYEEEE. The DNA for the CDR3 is TGTGCCAGCAGCTTCGACAGGGCGAACACTGAAGCTTTCTTT. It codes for CASSFDRANTEAFF.

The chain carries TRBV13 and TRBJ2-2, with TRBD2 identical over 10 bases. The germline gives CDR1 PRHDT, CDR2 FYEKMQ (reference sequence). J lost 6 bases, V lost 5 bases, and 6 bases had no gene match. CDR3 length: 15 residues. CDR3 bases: TGTGCCAGCAGCCTTAGGACTAGCGGTCCCGGGGAGCTGTTTTTT. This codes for CASSLRTSGPGELFF.

CDR3 nucleotide sequence: TGTGCCAGCAGTGCCGATGCGGCGGACCCTTCTAACTATGGCTACACCTTC. It specifies CASSADAADPSNYGYTF. V and J are TRBV6-1 and TRBJ1-2; D uncertain. CDR3 length equals 17 residues. V lost 4 bases and J 0 bases, leaving 18 bases between the germline ends. Germline assignment: CDR1 MNHNS and CDR2 SASEGT.

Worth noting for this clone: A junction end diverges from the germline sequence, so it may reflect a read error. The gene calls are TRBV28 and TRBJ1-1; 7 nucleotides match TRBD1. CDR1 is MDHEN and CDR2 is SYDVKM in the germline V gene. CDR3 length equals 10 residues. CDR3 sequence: CASSWDSLVF. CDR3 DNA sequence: TGTGCCAGCAGTTGGGACAGTCTGGTCTTT.

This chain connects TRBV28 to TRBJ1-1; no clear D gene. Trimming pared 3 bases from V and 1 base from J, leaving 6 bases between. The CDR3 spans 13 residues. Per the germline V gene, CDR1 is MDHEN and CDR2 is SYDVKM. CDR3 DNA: TGTGCCAGCAGTTTTGAGCAGAACACTGAAGCTTTCTTT. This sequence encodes CASSFEQNTEAFF.

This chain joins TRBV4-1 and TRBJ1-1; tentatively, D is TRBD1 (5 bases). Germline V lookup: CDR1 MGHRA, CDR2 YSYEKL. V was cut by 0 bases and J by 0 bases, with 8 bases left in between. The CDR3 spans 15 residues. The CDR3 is CASSQEKGLNTEAFF. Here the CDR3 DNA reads TGCGCCAGCAGCCAAGAAAAGGGGTTGAACACTGAAGCTTTCTTT.

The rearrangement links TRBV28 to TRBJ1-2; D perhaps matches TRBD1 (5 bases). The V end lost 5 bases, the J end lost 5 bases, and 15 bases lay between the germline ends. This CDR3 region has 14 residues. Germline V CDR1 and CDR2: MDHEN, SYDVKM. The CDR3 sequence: CASSKGAPGYGYTF. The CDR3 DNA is TGTGCCAGCAGTAAAGGGGCCCCGGGGTATGGCTACACCTTC.

The CDR3 is CAWSKPGTGNEQYF. The CDR3 DNA reads TGTGCCTGGAGTAAGCCCGGGACAGGGAACGAGCAGTACTTC. The chain combines TRBV30 with TRBJ2-7, with 9 bases matching TRBD1. J was trimmed by 5 bases and V by 2 bases; bases with no gene match: 7. In germline, CDR1 is GTSNPN, CDR2 SVGIG (reference sequence). The CDR3 is 14 amino acids.

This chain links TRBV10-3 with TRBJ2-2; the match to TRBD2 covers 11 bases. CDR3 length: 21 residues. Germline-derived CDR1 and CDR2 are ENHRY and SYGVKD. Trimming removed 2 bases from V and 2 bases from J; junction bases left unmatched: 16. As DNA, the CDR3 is TGTGCCATCAGTGAGATAGGACTAGCGGGCGCCCCCTTCCTTAACACCGGGGAGCTGTTTTTT. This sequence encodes CAISEIGLAGAPFLNTGELFF.

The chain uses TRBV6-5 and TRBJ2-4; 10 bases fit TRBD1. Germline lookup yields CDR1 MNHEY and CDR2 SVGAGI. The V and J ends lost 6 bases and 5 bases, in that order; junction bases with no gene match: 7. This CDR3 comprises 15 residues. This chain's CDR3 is CASRGTGATENIQYF. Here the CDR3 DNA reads TGTGCCAGCAGGGGGACAGGGGCGACGGAAAACATTCAGTACTTC.

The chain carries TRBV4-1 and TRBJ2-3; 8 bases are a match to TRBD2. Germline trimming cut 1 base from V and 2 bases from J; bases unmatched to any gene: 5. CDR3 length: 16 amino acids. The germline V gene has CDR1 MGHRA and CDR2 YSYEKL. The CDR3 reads CASSQAPGGSTDTQYF. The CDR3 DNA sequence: TGCGCCAGCAGCCAAGCCCCGGGGGGGTCCACAGATACGCAGTATTTT.

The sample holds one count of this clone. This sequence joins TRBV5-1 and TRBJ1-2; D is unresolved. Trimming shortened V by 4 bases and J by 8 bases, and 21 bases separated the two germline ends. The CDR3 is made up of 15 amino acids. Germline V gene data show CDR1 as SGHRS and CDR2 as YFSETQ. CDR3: CASSQDGSRSEGYTF. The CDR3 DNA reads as TGCGCCAGCAGCCAGGACGGCTCCCGCTCGGAGGGCTACACCTTC. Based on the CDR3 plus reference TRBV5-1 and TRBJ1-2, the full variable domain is KAGVTQTPRYLIKTRGQQVTLSCSPISGHRSVSWYQQTPGQGLQFLFEYFSETQRNKGNFPGRFSGRQFSNSRSEMNVSTLELGDSALYLCASSQDGSRSEGYTFGSGTRLTVV.

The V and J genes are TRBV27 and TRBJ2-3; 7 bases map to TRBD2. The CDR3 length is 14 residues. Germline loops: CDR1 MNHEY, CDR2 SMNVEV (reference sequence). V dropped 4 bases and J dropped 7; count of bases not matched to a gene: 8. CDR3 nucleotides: TGTGCCAGCAGTTCTGGACTAGTTTCAAATACGCAGTATTTT. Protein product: CASSSGLVSNTQYF.

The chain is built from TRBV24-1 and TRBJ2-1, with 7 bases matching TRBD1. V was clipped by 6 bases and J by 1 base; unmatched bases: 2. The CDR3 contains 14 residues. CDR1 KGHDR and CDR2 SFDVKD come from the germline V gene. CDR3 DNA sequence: TGTGCCACCAGTCTGACAGGGTCCTACAATGAGCAGTTCTTC. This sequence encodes CATSLTGSYNEQFF.

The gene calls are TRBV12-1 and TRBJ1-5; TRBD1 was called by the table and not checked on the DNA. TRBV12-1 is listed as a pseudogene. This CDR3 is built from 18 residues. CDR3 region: CASSLLDRGRPRNQPQHF. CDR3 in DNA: TGTGCCAGCAGCCTGCTTGACAGGGGCAGACCCCGCAATCAGCCCCAGCATTTT.

DNA of the CDR3: TGTGCCAGCAGCCCCCACCTAGCGGAAGGGCAGTACTTC. Translating it yields CASSPHLAEGQYF. The chain is built from TRBV9 and TRBJ2-7, with TRBD2 matching over 7 bases. CDR1 and CDR2 (germline): SGDLS, YYNGEE. Unmatched junction bases numbered 10, after V lost 4 bases and J lost 9 bases. The CDR3 runs 13 residues.

The CDR3 loop is CASGLVWGGGWETQYF. The CDR3 bases are TGTGCTAGTGGTTTGGTATGGGGTGGAGGGTGGGAGACCCAGTACTTC. The chain carries TRBV12-5 and TRBJ2-5, with D possibly being TRBD2 (6 bases). The length of the CDR3 is 16 residues. Deletions cut 0 bases from V and 5 bases from J, with 16 bases between. Germline V lookup: CDR1 LGHNT, CDR2 FRNRAP.

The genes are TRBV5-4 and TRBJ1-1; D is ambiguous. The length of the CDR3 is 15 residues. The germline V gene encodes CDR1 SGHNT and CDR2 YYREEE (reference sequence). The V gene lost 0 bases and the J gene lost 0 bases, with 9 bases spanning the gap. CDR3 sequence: CASSLAASMNTEAFF. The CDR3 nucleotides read TGTGCCAGCAGCTTGGCGGCGTCCATGAACACTGAAGCTTTCTTT.

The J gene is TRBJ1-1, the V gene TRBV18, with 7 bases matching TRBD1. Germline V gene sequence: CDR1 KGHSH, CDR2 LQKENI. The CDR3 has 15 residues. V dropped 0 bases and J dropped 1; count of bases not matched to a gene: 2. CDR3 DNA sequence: TGTGCCAGCTCACCACCTAGGACAGGGAACACTGAAGCTTTCTTT. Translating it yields CASSPPRTGNTEAFF.

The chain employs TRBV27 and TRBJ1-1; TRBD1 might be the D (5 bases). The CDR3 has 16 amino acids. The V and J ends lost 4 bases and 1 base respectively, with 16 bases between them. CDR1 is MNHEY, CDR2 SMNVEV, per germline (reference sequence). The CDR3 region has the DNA TGTGCCAGCAGTTCCCCGGCAGGGATGAAGAACACTGAAGCTTTCTTT. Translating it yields CASSSPAGMKNTEAFF.

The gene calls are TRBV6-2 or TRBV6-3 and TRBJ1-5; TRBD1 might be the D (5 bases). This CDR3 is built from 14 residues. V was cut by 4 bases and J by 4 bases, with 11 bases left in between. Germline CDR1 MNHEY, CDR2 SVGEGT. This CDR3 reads CASSSGGRNQPQHF. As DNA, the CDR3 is TGTGCCAGCAGTTCCGGGGGAAGGAATCAGCCCCAGCATTTT.

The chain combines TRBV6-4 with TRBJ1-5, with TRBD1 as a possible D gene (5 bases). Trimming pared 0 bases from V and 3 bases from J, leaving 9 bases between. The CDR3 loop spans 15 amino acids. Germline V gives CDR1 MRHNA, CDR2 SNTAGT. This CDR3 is CASSDSAGPNQPQHF. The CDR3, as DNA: TGTGCCAGCAGTGACTCGGCAGGGCCCAATCAGCCCCAGCATTTT.

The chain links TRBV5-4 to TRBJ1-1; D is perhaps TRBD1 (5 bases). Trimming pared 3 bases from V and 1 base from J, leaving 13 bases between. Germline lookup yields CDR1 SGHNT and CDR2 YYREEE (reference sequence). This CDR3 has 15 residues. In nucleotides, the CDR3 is TGTGCCAGCAGCTATCAGGGAAGTGGGAACACTGAAGCTTTCTTT. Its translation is CASSYQGSGNTEAFF.

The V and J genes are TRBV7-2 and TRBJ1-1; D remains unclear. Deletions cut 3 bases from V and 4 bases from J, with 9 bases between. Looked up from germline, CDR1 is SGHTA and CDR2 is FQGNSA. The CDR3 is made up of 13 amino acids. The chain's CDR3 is CASSFVRGTEAFF. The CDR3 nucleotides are TGTGCCAGCAGCTTTGTTCGGGGCACTGAAGCTTTCTTT.

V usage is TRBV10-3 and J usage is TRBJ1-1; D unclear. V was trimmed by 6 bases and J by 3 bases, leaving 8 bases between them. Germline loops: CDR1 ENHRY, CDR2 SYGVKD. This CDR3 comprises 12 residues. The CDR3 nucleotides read TGTGCCATCAGGGGCGCCGACACTGAAGCTTTCTTT. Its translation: CAIRGADTEAFF.